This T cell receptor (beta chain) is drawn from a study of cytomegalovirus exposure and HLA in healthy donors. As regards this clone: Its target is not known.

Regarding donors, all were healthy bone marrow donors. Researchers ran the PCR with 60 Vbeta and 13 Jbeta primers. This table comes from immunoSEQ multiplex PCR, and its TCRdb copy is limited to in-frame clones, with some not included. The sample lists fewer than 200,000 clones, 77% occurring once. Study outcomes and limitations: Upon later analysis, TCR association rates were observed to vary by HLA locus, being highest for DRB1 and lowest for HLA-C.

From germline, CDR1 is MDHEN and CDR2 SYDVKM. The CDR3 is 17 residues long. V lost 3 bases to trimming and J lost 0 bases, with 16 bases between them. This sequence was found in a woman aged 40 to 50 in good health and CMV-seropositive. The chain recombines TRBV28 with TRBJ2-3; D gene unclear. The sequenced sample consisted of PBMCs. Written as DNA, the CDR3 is TGTGCCAGCAGTTTGGCCCTCGTTGCCGCTAGCACAGATACGCAGTATTTT. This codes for CASSLALVAASTDTQYF. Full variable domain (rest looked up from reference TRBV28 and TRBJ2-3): DVKVTQSSRYLVKRTGEKVFLECVQDMDHENMFWYRQDPGLGLRLIYFSYDVKMKEKGDIPEGYSVSREKKERFSLILESASTNQTSMYLCASSLALVAASTDTQYFGPGTRLTVL.